The rows below give T cell receptor beta chains drawn from one sample of a study of molecular identifiers for immune sequencing clone quantification. TCRdb reprocessed the PCR reads with MiXCR, giving one entry per CDR3 protein. The sample lists approximately 320,000 distinct CDR3 sequences; 24% were seen once. Sequencing was carried out using naive CD8+ T cells from blood, with Jurkat cell RNA spiked in. The receptors shown here come from a human donor in good health. Some libraries in this study had Jurkat cell RNA spiked in. Both conserved end residues are part of each CDR3. D genes are given only for firm matches. The size field is filled for only some rows; it gives once, few, many or a size class.

cdr3_nt: TGTGCCACCAGCAGAGAACAGGGAAAAACCGCCGATACGCAGTATTTT
cdr3_aa: CATSREQGKTADTQYF
j_call: TRBJ2-3
d_call: -
v_call: TRBV15
clone_size: -

cdr3_nt: TGCAGTGCCCCCCCCCGGTGGCAGCACTCTCAAACTAATGAAAAACTGTTTTTT
cdr3_aa: CSAPPRWQHSQTNEKLFF
j_call: TRBJ1-4
d_call: -
v_call: TRBV20-1
clone_size: many

cdr3_nt: TGTGCCACCAGTGATTTGCAGGTCCGCATTCAGATTTACTACGAGCAGTACTTC
cdr3_aa: CATSDLQVRIQIYYEQYF
j_call: TRBJ2-7
d_call: -
v_call: TRBV24-1
clone_size: few

cdr3_nt: TGTGCCACCAGTGATTTACCCGGAGAGACCCAGTACTTC
cdr3_aa: CATSDLPGETQYF
j_call: TRBJ2-5
d_call: -
v_call: TRBV24-1
clone_size: -

cdr3_nt: TGTGCCAGTAGATCAAGGGGACAGATTAACACTGAAGCTTTCTTT
cdr3_aa: CASRSRGQINTEAFF
j_call: TRBJ1-1
d_call: TRBD1
v_call: TRBV19
clone_size: -

cdr3_nt: TGCGCCAGCAGTGAAAGTAGAGGGAATACTGAAGCTTTCTTT
cdr3_aa: CASSESRGNTEAFF
j_call: TRBJ1-1
d_call: -
v_call: TRBV10-1
clone_size: -

cdr3_nt: TGTGCCAGCAGCTTAGGCCGGTCCGGTGTCTATAATTCACCCCTCCACTTT
cdr3_aa: CASSLGRSGVYNSPLHF
j_call: TRBJ1-6
d_call: -
v_call: TRBV13
clone_size: few

cdr3_nt: TGTGCCAGCAGCCCGCAGAGCGTTGGCTCCCACAATGAGCAGTTCTTC
cdr3_aa: CASSPQSVGSHNEQFF
j_call: TRBJ2-1
d_call: -
v_call: TRBV7-2
clone_size: once

cdr3_nt: TGTGCCAGCAGTCCTCCACAATACCGGGACAGTCTGGGGGACGAGCAGTACTTC
cdr3_aa: CASSPPQYRDSLGDEQYF
j_call: TRBJ2-7
d_call: TRBD1
v_call: TRBV28
clone_size: few

cdr3_nt: TGCGCCAGCAGGGGGGGGAGAGGGAACGCTGAAGCTTTCTTT
cdr3_aa: CASRGGRGNAEAFF
j_call: TRBJ1-1
d_call: -
v_call: TRBV4-1
clone_size: -

cdr3_nt: TGCGCCATCCAATATATTACAGGAGCAAACTATGGCTACACCTTC
cdr3_aa: CAIQYITGANYGYTF
j_call: TRBJ1-2
d_call: -
v_call: TRBV10-2
clone_size: -

cdr3_nt: TGTGCCAGCAGCCAGGAGGGGACAGGCCAGGGCAATCAGCCCCAGCATTTT
cdr3_aa: CASSQEGTGQGNQPQHF
j_call: TRBJ1-5
d_call: TRBD1
v_call: TRBV4-2
clone_size: -

cdr3_nt: TGTGCCAGCACCCCTTCAATCGCCGGGAGAGAGCAGTACTTC
cdr3_aa: CASTPSIAGREQYF
j_call: TRBJ2-7
d_call: -
v_call: TRBV28
clone_size: -

cdr3_nt: TGCGCCAGCAGCCAAGAGGACAGGGCGAACACTGAAGCTTTCTTT
cdr3_aa: CASSQEDRANTEAFF
j_call: TRBJ1-1
d_call: TRBD1
v_call: TRBV4-3
clone_size: few

cdr3_nt: TGTGCCAGCAGTTACCTGAGCGGGGGGTCTGATACGCAGTATTTT
cdr3_aa: CASSYLSGGSDTQYF
j_call: TRBJ2-3
d_call: TRBD2
v_call: TRBV6-2/TRBV6-3
clone_size: -

cdr3_nt: TGCAGCGTTGATATGGGCAGCTTGAACACTGAAGCTTTCTTT
cdr3_aa: CSVDMGSLNTEAFF
j_call: TRBJ1-1
d_call: -
v_call: TRBV29-1
clone_size: many

cdr3_nt: TGTGCCTGGACCGCCGGGATCGGAGACTACGAGCAGTACTTC
cdr3_aa: CAWTAGIGDYEQYF
j_call: TRBJ2-7
d_call: -
v_call: TRBV30
clone_size: many

cdr3_nt: TGTGCCAGCACCCCGCCGCCAGGGAAAGAAGTCACCGAAGCTTTCTTT
cdr3_aa: CASTPPPGKEVTEAFF
j_call: TRBJ1-1
d_call: -
v_call: TRBV7-9
clone_size: few

cdr3_nt: TGCAGCGTTTTGATGAACACTGAAGCTTTCTTT
cdr3_aa: CSVLMNTEAFF
j_call: TRBJ1-1
d_call: -
v_call: TRBV29-1
clone_size: many

cdr3_nt: TGCAGTGCTCCGGGGCGAGATCTGCGCACAGATACGCAGTATTTT
cdr3_aa: CSAPGRDLRTDTQYF
j_call: TRBJ2-3
d_call: -
v_call: TRBV20-1
clone_size: many

cdr3_nt: TGCGCCAGCAGCCAAGACCTGCAGGGGATCTTATCAGATACGCAGTATTTT
cdr3_aa: CASSQDLQGILSDTQYF
j_call: TRBJ2-3
d_call: -
v_call: TRBV4-3
clone_size: -

cdr3_nt: TGTGCCAGCAGCCAGACTAGCGGGGTCCACAATGAGCAGTTCTTC
cdr3_aa: CASSQTSGVHNEQFF
j_call: TRBJ2-1
d_call: TRBD2
v_call: TRBV7-9
clone_size: -

cdr3_nt: TGTGCCAGCAGTTACGAAGGGCCGCAGTACTTC
cdr3_aa: CASSYEGPQYF
j_call: TRBJ2-7
d_call: -
v_call: TRBV7-9
clone_size: few

cdr3_nt: TGTGCCAGTAGTATAGGGGGTAAGCCCGGAAACATTCAGTACTTC
cdr3_aa: CASSIGGKPGNIQYF
j_call: TRBJ2-4
d_call: -
v_call: TRBV19
clone_size: -

cdr3_nt: TGTGCCAGCAGCCAAGACGCGAATCAGCCCCAGCATTTT
cdr3_aa: CASSQDANQPQHF
j_call: TRBJ1-5
d_call: -
v_call: TRBV4-1
clone_size: many

cdr3_nt: TGTGCCAGCACCACAATGACAGACTCCTACGAGCAGTACTTC
cdr3_aa: CASTTMTDSYEQYF
j_call: TRBJ2-7
d_call: -
v_call: TRBV28
clone_size: many